The T cell receptor beta chain under discussion was sequenced for a study of blood T cells in healthy people across ages. V gave up 0 bases and J gave up 12 bases; unmatched junction bases: 7. Germline V gene lookup returns CDR1 SGHRS and CDR2 YFSETQ. This CDR3 is 13 amino acids long. Primers used in a second PCR of roughly 7 to 12 cycles were a sample-barcoded 5' primer and a J-beta primer mix. TCRdb processed the 5' RACE reads anew with MiXCR; each CDR3 protein has one entry. The repertoire holds about 1.4 million distinct CDR3 sequences, with around 59% as singletons. This chain uses TRBV5-1 with TRBJ1-1, with 8 nucleotides matching TRBD1. The TCR comes from a man younger than 30 in good health. Sequencing was done on a sample of blood. CDR3: CASSLDGDRGTFF. The DNA of the CDR3 is TGCGCCAGCAGCTTGGATGGCGACAGGGGTACTTTCTTT.